Listed below are T cell receptor beta chains from one sample, sequenced in a study of CD8+CD57+ T cells in acquired aplastic anemia. TCRdb re-analysed the reads in MiXCR, keeping a single row per CDR3 protein. This sample has hundreds of thousands of distinct CDR3 sequences, with roughly a third found just once. Source material: sorted CD4+, CD8+, or CD8+CD57+ T cells (not recorded which) from PBMCs. The source of these receptors is a human donor with aplastic anemia. CDR3s leave out the opening cysteine and the closing phenylalanine or tryptophan. Size is stated for part of the rows, as once, few or many counts, or as a class when the clone is expanded.

clone_size | j_call | v_call | cdr3_aa
few | TRBJ2-7 | TRBV4-3 | ASSQADTGYEQY
. | TRBJ2-7 | TRBV24-1 | ATSEWGSYEQY
. | TRBJ2-7 | TRBV25-1 | ASSEYHRDIAYEQY
. | TRBJ1-6 | TRBV4-2 | SSSQARYNSPLH
. | TRBJ1-1 | TRBV2 | ASRGTEEVAF
few | TRBJ1-5 | TRBV15 | ATSLGVGGQPQH
. | TRBJ2-1 | TRBV18 | ASSPSTGLNEQF
many | TRBJ2-3 | TRBV2 | ASSEEWRGTDTQY
. | TRBJ2-7 | TRBV30 | ACRTGGTYEQY
few | TRBJ2-7 | TRBV14 | ASSRLQGVGTYEQY
many | TRBJ2-5 | TRBV3-1 | ASSQNRKETQY
. | TRBJ2-7 | TRBV27 | TSSRLSRGHEQY
. | TRBJ1-3 | TRBV5-1 | ASSPEQGKGNTIY
many | TRBJ2-7 | TRBV7-9 | ASSLVDEQY
many | TRBJ2-2 | TRBV10-2 | ASSRKWELF
few | TRBJ1-2 | TRBV30 | AWSAFTGVYGYT
once | TRBJ2-1 | TRBV28 | ASSLGAAYNEQF
few | TRBJ1-3 | TRBV12-3/TRBV12-4 | ASIPRTISGNTIY
many | TRBJ1-2 | TRBV6-1 | ASSPGQGINYGYT